Presented here are 28 T cell receptor beta chains from one specimen sequenced in a study of neoadjuvant anti-PD-1 for oral cavity cancer. Time point denoted: after neoadjuvant nivolumab, at surgical resection. Only in-frame clones appear in the TCRdb table, and some are missing; sequencing was by immunoSEQ multiplex PCR. Among 14,000 or so clones, around 70% were seen once, and the ten largest hold approximately 2.8%. The source material was PBMCs, sampled after nivolumab (anti-PD-1) treatment. All receptors come from a person aged 40 to 85 with oral cavity squamous cell carcinoma.

The chain couples TRBV29-1 to TRBJ1-3; unclear D gene. Germline lookup yields CDR1 SQVTM and CDR2 ANQGSEA. Trimming took off 3 bases at V and 0 bases at J, with 6 bases between the two ends. There are 13 residues in the CDR3. The CDR3 DNA reads TGCAGCGTTGAGAGGGACTCTGGAAACACCATATATTTT. Protein: CSVERDSGNTIYF.

The chain couples TRBV11-2 to TRBJ1-3; D is undetermined. CDR3 length equals 13 residues. Trimming removed 1 base at V and 3 bases at J, with 4 bases between. CDR1 is SGHAT, CDR2 FQNNGV, per germline. The CDR3 reads CASSLGGGNTIYF. CDR3 in DNA: TGTGCCAGCAGCTTAGGGGGTGGAAACACCATATATTTT. The full variable domain, rest sourced from reference TRBV11-2 and TRBJ1-3, is EAGVAQSPRYKIIEKRQSVAFWCNPISGHATLYWYQQILGQGPKLLIQFQNNGVVDDSQLPKDRFSAERLKGVDSTLKIQPAKLEDSAVYLCASSLGGGNTIYFGEGSWLTVV.

The CDR3 DNA reads as TGTGCCAGCAGCCCATATATGAACACTGAAGCTTTCTTT. This gives the protein CASSPYMNTEAFF. The chain has TRBV12-1 and TRBJ1-1. TRBV12-1 is assigned pseudogene status. The CDR3 spans 13 residues.

J is TRBJ1-1 and V is TRBV6-1; no reliable D call. The CDR3 totals 15 residues. Germline loops: CDR1 MNHNS, CDR2 SASEGT. V lost 1 base and J 1 base, leaving 10 bases between the germline ends. CDR3 in amino acids: CASSEVATANTEAFF. The CDR3 DNA sequence: TGTGCCAGCAGTGAAGTCGCAACGGCGAACACTGAAGCTTTCTTT.

The J gene is TRBJ1-2, the V gene TRBV25-1; 7 bases are shared with TRBD1. From germline, CDR1 is MGHDK and CDR2 SYGVNS. The trim removed 2 bases at V and 7 bases at J, leaving 10 bases unmatched. The CDR3 spans 15 residues. CDR3 sequence: CASSEGTARFSGYTF. The CDR3 bases are TGTGCCAGCAGTGAAGGGACAGCAAGATTCAGTGGCTACACCTTC.

The gene calls are TRBV19 and TRBJ1-5; D not resolved. The CDR3 has 14 residues. Germline assignment: CDR1 LNHDA and CDR2 SQIVND (reference sequence). V shed 5 bases and J shed 3 bases, with 11 bases lying between them. CDR3 DNA: TGTGCCAGTAGTCCGGGGTGGAACAATCAGCCCCAGCATTTT. Translating it yields CASSPGWNNQPQHF.

V is TRBV30 and J is TRBJ2-1; D may be TRBD2 (5 bases). V lost 3 bases and J lost 3, with 12 bases in between. CDR3 length: 14 amino acids. The germline CDR1 and CDR2 sequences are GTSNPN and SVGIG (reference sequence). CDR3 sequence: CAWREVPVYNEQFF. The CDR3 DNA is TGTGCCTGGAGGGAGGTTCCCGTCTACAATGAGCAGTTCTTC.

The rearrangement uses TRBV19 and TRBJ2-6; 8 positions match TRBD1. Germline V lookup: CDR1 LNHDA, CDR2 SQIVND (reference sequence). Trimming removed 7 bases from V and 2 bases from J; junction bases left unmatched: 10. The CDR3 loop spans 17 amino acids. The chain's CDR3 is CASIKDRASTGANVLTF. In nucleotides, the CDR3 is TGTGCCAGTATCAAGGACAGGGCTTCGACTGGGGCCAACGTCCTGACTTTC.

The rearrangement links TRBV5-1 to TRBJ2-1, with 10 bases matching TRBD2. CDR3 length: 16 residues. Germline V gives CDR1 SGHRS, CDR2 YFSETQ. V shed 2 bases, J shed 7 bases, and the junction held 9 bases outside the gene matches. As DNA, the CDR3 is TGCGCCAGCAGCTTTCCTAGCGGGAGAACGGGAAATGAGCAGTTCTTC. Residues: CASSFPSGRTGNEQFF.

The chain combines TRBV7-6 with TRBJ2-3; 7 nucleotides match TRBD2. The CDR3 totals 18 residues. V gave up 5 bases and J gave up 3 bases; unmatched junction bases: 17. Germline V gives CDR1 SGHVS, CDR2 FNYEAQ. The CDR3: CASSTVQIGGGPTDTQYF. CDR3 coding DNA: TGTGCCAGCAGCACAGTGCAGATTGGGGGAGGGCCTACAGATACGCAGTATTTT.

The chain carries TRBV11-2 and TRBJ1-1, with D unclear. CDR1 is SGHAT and CDR2 is FQNNGV in the germline V gene. V was cut by 3 bases and J by 4 bases, with 12 bases left in between. This CDR3 is built from 14 residues. The CDR3: CASSFPTGSTEAFF. The DNA of the CDR3 is TGTGCCAGCAGCTTCCCCACGGGGTCCACTGAAGCTTTCTTT.

V and J are TRBV14 and TRBJ2-5; 9 nucleotides match TRBD1. Trimming cost V 1 base and J 3 bases; bases outside gene matches: 9. This CDR3 contains 17 residues. Germline lookup yields CDR1 SGHDN and CDR2 FVKESK. The DNA of the CDR3 is TGTGCCAGCAGCCAAGGAGGGACAGGGCCAAATGAAGAGACCCAGTACTTC. Residues: CASSQGGTGPNEETQYF.

This rearrangement joins TRBV11-3 to TRBJ2-2, with D hard to call. Germline CDR1 reads SGHNT; CDR2 reads YENEEA. This CDR3 has 13 residues. The V end was cut by 1 base, the J end by 5 bases, with 5 bases between. The CDR3 here is CASSLVSTGELFF. The CDR3 DNA sequence: TGTGCCAGCAGCTTAGTGTCGACCGGGGAGCTGTTTTTT.

The chain combines TRBV28 with TRBJ1-2; D gene uncertain. Germline CDR1 MDHEN, CDR2 SYDVKM. Trimming shortened V by 2 bases and J by 6 bases, and 10 bases separated the two germline ends. This CDR3 region has 13 residues. The CDR3: CASSLGSPNGYTF. The CDR3 DNA follows: TGTGCCAGCAGTTTAGGTAGCCCTAATGGCTACACCTTC.

The chain is built from TRBV6-5 and TRBJ1-1; D gene ambiguous. Trimming took 0 bases from V and 0 from J, leaving 8 bases between them. The length of the CDR3 is 15 residues. The germline CDR1 and CDR2 sequences are MNHEY and SVGAGI. CDR3 in amino acids: CASSYSWGLNTEAFF. CDR3 DNA: TGTGCCAGCAGTTACTCGTGGGGATTGAACACTGAAGCTTTCTTT.

CDR3 nucleotides: TGTGCCAGCAGCTCTCAGGGGGGCGAGCAGTACTTC. Translation: CASSSQGGEQYF. The chain is built from TRBV7-9 and TRBJ2-7, with D possibly matching TRBD1 (7 bases). The CDR3 loop spans 12 amino acids. The germline gives CDR1 SEHNR, CDR2 FQNEAQ (reference sequence). The V end lost 4 bases, the J end lost 6 bases, and 10 bases lay between the germline ends.

This clone was counted between two and nine times. The rearrangement uses TRBV5-5 and TRBJ2-7; D ambiguous. Trimming shortened V by 0 bases and J by 0 bases, and 10 bases separated the two germline ends. CDR3 length: 15 residues. Germline loops: CDR1 SGHKS, CDR2 YYEKEE (reference sequence). The CDR3 protein is CASSLDVGGSYEQYF. Written as DNA, the CDR3 is TGTGCCAGCAGCTTGGATGTCGGTGGCTCCTACGAGCAGTACTTC.

This chain links TRBV30 with TRBJ2-7, with 8 bases matching TRBD2. Germline V CDR1 and CDR2: GTSNPN, SVGIG (reference sequence). The CDR3 contains 12 residues. V shed 3 bases and J 8 bases; nucleotides not matched to a gene: 6. The CDR3 sequence: CAWRGLGWQQYF. The DNA of the CDR3 is TGTGCCTGGAGGGGACTAGGGTGGCAGCAGTACTTC.

This chain links TRBV18 with TRBJ1-5; 10 bases match TRBD1. CDR1 KGHSH and CDR2 LQKENI come from the germline V gene. The CDR3 covers 16 residues. After removal of 3 bases from V and 3 bases from J, the junction contained 5 bases not matched to a gene. The CDR3 loop reads CASSPDRGVANQPQHF. The DNA of the CDR3 is TGTGCCAGCTCACCGGACAGGGGGGTTGCCAATCAGCCCCAGCATTTT.

V gene TRBV7-2 combines with J gene TRBJ2-7; possible D gene TRBD2, 5 bases. Germline lookup yields CDR1 SGHTA and CDR2 FQGNSA. This CDR3 comprises 11 residues. CDR3 sequence (DNA): TGTGCTTCGGGATTGCTGCTTGAGCAGTACTTC. Protein sequence: CASGLLLEQYF.

The chain recombines TRBV6-5 with TRBJ2-1; D unclear. Deletions cut 5 bases from V and 6 bases from J, with 14 bases between. Germline V CDR1 and CDR2: MNHEY, SVGAGI. This CDR3 comprises 14 residues. The CDR3 sequence is CASSLSWRPNEQFF. The CDR3, as DNA: TGTGCCAGCAGTCTCTCCTGGCGACCCAATGAGCAGTTCTTC.

This clone was counted a few times. V is TRBV11-2 and J is TRBJ1-4; unclear D gene. This CDR3 contains 13 residues. V lost 5 bases and J lost 8, with 12 bases in between. Germline V gives CDR1 SGHAT, CDR2 FQNNGV. The CDR3, as DNA: TGTGCCAGCAGCCCCGGGGAGCGGGAAAAACTGTTTTTT. It encodes CASSPGEREKLFF.

The V call is TRBV2, the J call TRBJ1-5; D unclear. CDR1 is SNHLY and CDR2 is FYNNEI in the germline V gene. Trimming removed 3 bases at V and 14 bases at J, with 14 bases between. The CDR3 contains 12 residues. CDR3 nucleotides: TGTGCCAGCAGTGATTGGAGGGCGCCTAAGCATTTT. Its protein is CASSDWRAPKHF.

This chain uses TRBV7-9 with TRBJ2-7, with a possible D match to TRBD2 (6 bases). V dropped 2 bases and J dropped 3 bases, with 11 bases sitting between them. Germline lookup yields CDR1 SEHNR and CDR2 FQNEAQ (reference sequence). CDR3 size: 14 residues. Here the CDR3 reads CASSLTGSFYEQYF. CDR3 DNA sequence: TGTGCCAGCAGCTTAACCGGGAGCTTCTACGAGCAGTACTTC.

CDR3 in amino acids: CASSLGIARGGSEQYF. The CDR3 DNA sequence: TGTGCCAGCAGCTTAGGGATTGCGCGAGGGGGCAGCGAGCAGTACTTC. The chain couples TRBV11-2 to TRBJ2-7; 7 bases align to TRBD1. The germline V gene encodes CDR1 SGHAT and CDR2 FQNNGV. The ends lost 1 base at V and 6 bases at J; junction bases unmatched: 12. The CDR3 runs to 16 residues. The full variable domain, its missing parts supplied by reference TRBV11-2 and TRBJ2-7, is EAGVAQSPRYKIIEKRQSVAFWCNPISGHATLYWYQQILGQGPKLLIQFQNNGVVDDSQLPKDRFSAERLKGVDSTLKIQPAKLEDSAVYLCASSLGIARGGSEQYFGPGTRLTVT.

The genes are TRBV20-1 and TRBJ2-5; D remains ambiguous. Germline CDR1 reads DFQATT; CDR2 reads SNEGSKA (reference sequence). Trimming stripped 6 bases from V and 5 bases from J, with 10 bases between. The CDR3 spans 11 residues. Here the CDR3 reads CSAEVRETQYF. DNA for the CDR3: TGCAGTGCAGAGGTGAGGGAGACCCAGTACTTC.

This clone was counted only a few times. The V and J genes are TRBV7-6 and TRBJ2-7; no clear D. This CDR3 is built from 12 residues. Trimming left V 6 bases short and J 5 bases short, with 11 bases between. Germline CDR1 reads SGHVS; CDR2 reads FNYEAQ. Here the CDR3 reads CASRDATDEQYF. Written as DNA, the CDR3 is TGTGCCAGCAGGGACGCTACGGACGAGCAGTACTTC.

The rearrangement joins TRBV5-1 to TRBJ2-3; 10 bases are shared with TRBD1. Germline lookup yields CDR1 SGHRS and CDR2 YFSETQ. CDR3 length equals 12 residues. V shed 4 bases, J shed 10 bases, and the junction held 3 bases outside the gene matches. DNA of the CDR3: TGCGCCAGCAGCGAGGACAGGGGGTCGCAGTATTTT. The encoded protein is CASSEDRGSQYF.